This is a list of T cell receptor beta chains from one sample in a study of Ad26.COV2.S vaccination and SARS-CoV-2 variants. Using immunoSEQ multiplex PCR, the repertoire was profiled, and TCRdb retains in-frame clones only, with some absent. Of about 680,000 clones listed, roughly 90% are singletons. The material was peripheral blood, obtained in a trial of Ad26.COV2.S vaccine versus placebo. These receptors were collected from a person aged 18-60 years who received the Ad26.COV2.S COVID-19 vaccine or a placebo. The CDR3 runs from the conserved cysteine through the conserved F or W. The D gene is left open where the match is weak. Clone size is not always given. Where it is, it says once, few, many or a class for expanded clones.

cdr3_length,d_call,v_call,clone_size,j_call,cdr3_nt,cdr3_aa
15,TRBD1,TRBV10-3,.,TRBJ1-3,TGTGCCATCAAACGGGACAGCGACTCTGGAAACACCATATATTTT,CAIKRDSDSGNTIYF
14,.,TRBV3-1/TRBV3-2,.,TRBJ1-1,TGTGCCAGCAGCCAAGAATACAGAAGCACTGAAGCTTTCTTT,CASSQEYRSTEAFF
16,TRBD2,TRBV5-1,.,TRBJ2-3,TGCGCCAGCAGCTTGGGGAGTAGCGGGGGCACAGATACGCAGTATTTT,CASSLGSSGGTDTQYF
11,.,TRBV30,.,TRBJ1-5,TGTGCCTGGAGCTCCAGAGGGGCCCAGCATTTT,CAWSSRGAQHF
15,.,TRBV21-1,.,TRBJ1-3,TGTGCCAGCAGCAAAGTATGGACAGGGGGAATCACCATATATTTT,CASSKVWTGGITIYF
16,TRBD2,TRBV18,.,TRBJ2-7,TGTGCCAGCTCACCCACGGGACTAGCGTTACCCTACGAGCAGTACTTC,CASSPTGLALPYEQYF
13,.,TRBV4-3,.,TRBJ2-7,TGCGCCAGCAGCCGGGGACAATCCTACGAGCAGTACTTC,CASSRGQSYEQYF
16,TRBD2,TRBV10-3,.,TRBJ2-5,TGTGCCATCAGTGAGTCTAGCGGGTACCCGGATGAGACCCAGTACTTC,CAISESSGYPDETQYF
15,.,TRBV27,.,TRBJ1-2,TGTGCCACCAGGCTGTCGGGGGAATCTGGGTATGGCTACACCTTC,CATRLSGESGYGYTF
12,TRBD1,TRBV30,.,TRBJ1-2,TGTGCCTGGAACCCGGGACAGTATGGCTACACCTTC,CAWNPGQYGYTF
16,.,TRBV18,.,TRBJ1-2,TGTGCCAGCTCACGAGGCCTTCCGGGGGCGGACTATGGCTACACCTTC,CASSRGLPGADYGYTF
15,.,TRBV5-1,.,TRBJ2-1,TGCGCCAGCAGCTTGACGGGAAACTCCTACAATGAGCAGTTCTTC,CASSLTGNSYNEQFF
16,.,TRBV27,.,TRBJ2-1,TGTGCCAGCACCGGGACCACTGGGGTCACCTACAATGAGCAGTTCTTC,CASTGTTGVTYNEQFF
13,.,TRBV7-2,.,TRBJ2-7,TGTGCCAGCAGAGGAGGGGGGGGCGACGAGCAGTACTTC,CASRGGGGDEQYF
15,.,TRBV10-3,.,TRBJ2-1,TGTGCCATCAGTGAGTCGAAGGGCTCGGTCGATGAGCAGTTCTTC,CAISESKGSVDEQFF
15,.,TRBV12-5,.,TRBJ1-2,TGTGCTAGTGGTTTCTCCGGGGCTGCTAACTATGGCTACACCTTC,CASGFSGAANYGYTF
13,.,TRBV27,.,TRBJ1-1,TGTGCCAGCGGATGGGATTCCATTACTGAAGCTTTCTTT,CASGWDSITEAFF
14,.,TRBV2,.,TRBJ2-7,TGTGCCAGCAAGCGGGCGGACCAGGGTTGGGAGCAGTACTTC,CASKRADQGWEQYF
14,.,TRBV5-1,.,TRBJ1-5,TGCGCCAGCAGGGCGGACAGTCCAGACCAGCCCCAGCATTTT,CASRADSPDQPQHF
15,TRBD1,TRBV4-2,.,TRBJ1-2,TGTGCCAGCAGCCAAGGGACAGGGGGGACCTATGGCTACACCTTC,CASSQGTGGTYGYTF
16,.,TRBV7-2,.,TRBJ1-3,TGTGCCAGCAGCTTTTCCTCCGGGACGGTTGGAAACACCATATATTTT,CASSFSSGTVGNTIYF
16,.,TRBV5-6,once,TRBJ1-2,TGTGCCAGCAGCTTGGAATCGCGCCTTCGATGGCGGGGCTACACCTTC,CASSLESRLRWRGYTF
11,.,TRBV27,.,TRBJ2-7,TGTGCCAGCAGTCGTGGCTACGAGCAGTACTTC,CASSRGYEQYF
16,TRBD2,TRBV25-1,.,TRBJ2-1,TGTGCCAGCAGCCGGGGGCGGACTAGCGGGGCCCCCGAGCAGTTCTTC,CASSRGRTSGAPEQFF
14,.,TRBV6-5,.,TRBJ1-1,TGTGCCAGCAGGATAGGGGGGGTCCCCACGGAAGCTTTCTTT,CASRIGGVPTEAFF
12,TRBD1,TRBV12-3/TRBV12-4,.,TRBJ1-1,TGTGCCAGCAGTATCAGGGGGACTGAAGCTTTCTTT,CASSIRGTEAFF
13,.,TRBV6-1,.,TRBJ1-5,TGTGCCAGCAGTGAAGCACTCGGTCAGCCCCAGCATTTT,CASSEALGQPQHF
15,TRBD2,TRBV3-1/TRBV3-2,.,TRBJ2-1,TGTGCCAGCAGCCAAAGAAGGACTAGCAGCAATGAGCAGTTCTTC,CASSQRRTSSNEQFF
14,.,TRBV5-5,.,TRBJ2-7,TGTGCCAGCAGCTTGACAGGGCCCCCCTACGAGCAGTACTTC,CASSLTGPPYEQYF
14,.,TRBV7-3,.,TRBJ2-3,TGTGCCAGCAGCCCCGGGGGGCAGACAGATACGCAGTATTTT,CASSPGGQTDTQYF
14,.,TRBV6-1,.,TRBJ2-1,TGTGCCAGCAGTGAACGGACGGGCTACAATGAGCAGTTCTTC,CASSERTGYNEQFF
11,.,TRBV2,.,TRBJ2-7,TGTGCCAGCAGTGAATGGTACGAGCAGTACTTC,CASSEWYEQYF
14,.,TRBV9,once,TRBJ2-3,TGTGCCAGCAGCGTAGTTCACAGCACAGATACGCAGTATTTT,CASSVVHSTDTQYF
14,TRBD1,TRBV19,.,TRBJ1-5,TGTGCCAGTACCGGGACAGGGGCGAGGCAGCCCCAGCATTTT,CASTGTGARQPQHF
14,.,TRBV7-9,.,TRBJ1-1,TGTGCCAGCAGCGGGGACATCCGGAACACTGAAGCTTTCTTT,CASSGDIRNTEAFF
15,TRBD2,TRBV10-2,once,TRBJ2-2,TGCGCCAGCAGAGATCTAGCGGGAGGGACCGGGGAGCTGTTTTTT,CASRDLAGGTGELFF
13,TRBD2,TRBV27,.,TRBJ2-3,TGTGCCAGTCTAGCGGTGGGGACAGATACGCAGTATTTT,CASLAVGTDTQYF
17,TRBD1,TRBV7-6,once,TRBJ1-1,TGTGCCAGCAGCTTATCTTTAGGACAGGCCGGGGACACTGAAGCTTTCTTT,CASSLSLGQAGDTEAFF
16,.,TRBV19,once,TRBJ2-3,TGTGCCAGTAGTTTTTCCTACAGCGGGAGCACAGATACGCAGTATTTT,CASSFSYSGSTDTQYF
19,TRBD2,TRBV24-1,.,TRBJ2-1,TGTGCCACCAGTGGGGGGACCGGGACTAGCGGGAGGGCCCTCAATGAGCAGTTCTTC,CATSGGTGTSGRALNEQFF
16,TRBD1,TRBV24-1,.,TRBJ2-7,TGTGCCACCACCTCAAGCGACAGGGGACCTTACTACGAGCAGTACTTC,CATTSSDRGPYYEQYF
20,TRBD2,TRBV6-6,.,TRBJ2-2,TGTGCCAGCAGTCTCGGGTATGGCCTAGCGGGAGCCCCGAACACCGGGGAGCTGTTTTTT,CASSLGYGLAGAPNTGELFF